The 29 T cell receptor beta chains in this list originate from one sample, sequenced in a study of cytomegalovirus exposure and HLA in healthy donors. Only in-frame clones appear in the TCRdb table, and some are missing; sequencing was by immunoSEQ multiplex PCR. Found here are 250,000 to 400,000 clones, roughly 90% of them singletons; the top ten hold roughly 0.96%. The sample comprised PBMCs. The receptors originated from a young man in good health and CMV-seronegative.

This chain links TRBV11-2 with TRBJ2-5, with 9 bases matching TRBD2. With 4 bases clipped from V and 4 bases from J, the junction kept 10 bases outside the gene matches. Germline lookup yields CDR1 SGHAT and CDR2 FQNNGV. This CDR3 has 16 amino acids. The CDR3 region has the DNA TGTGCCAGCAGCTCAGTAGGCGGGGGGGCTGTAGAGACCCAGTACTTC. It encodes CASSSVGGGAVETQYF. Drawing the rest from reference TRBV11-2 and TRBJ2-5, the complete variable domain is EAGVAQSPRYKIIEKRQSVAFWCNPISGHATLYWYQQILGQGPKLLIQFQNNGVVDDSQLPKDRFSAERLKGVDSTLKIQPAKLEDSAVYLCASSSVGGGAVETQYFGPGTRLLVL.

V gene TRBV7-9 combines with J gene TRBJ2-5; D is unresolved. The CDR3 has 12 residues. Between the trimmed V and J ends, which lost 5 bases and 5 bases, there was a span of 9 bases. Germline values: CDR1 SEHNR, CDR2 FQNEAQ (reference sequence). The CDR3 protein is CASSTVRETQYF. Here the CDR3 DNA reads TGTGCCAGCAGCACGGTCAGGGAGACCCAGTACTTC.

V gene TRBV11-2 combines with J gene TRBJ1-2, with 9 bases that match TRBD1. The junction had 9 bases not matched to a gene; V was cut back by 5 bases and J by 5 bases. This CDR3 is built from 15 residues. From germline, CDR1 is SGHAT and CDR2 FQNNGV. The CDR3 coding sequence is TGTGCCAGCAGCCTAAGCCCGGGACAGGGTTATGGCTACACCTTC. Encoded protein: CASSLSPGQGYGYTF.

J is TRBJ2-3 and V is TRBV19; 7 bases match TRBD2. Germline V gene data show CDR1 as LNHDA and CDR2 as SQIVND (reference sequence). The CDR3 runs 16 residues. The V segment lost 3 bases and the J segment 2 bases; nucleotides outside the gene matches: 8. CDR3 in amino acids: CASSMGRGGSTDTQYF. As DNA, the CDR3 is TGTGCCAGTAGTATGGGGAGGGGCGGTTCCACAGATACGCAGTATTTT. Using reference TRBV19 and TRBJ2-3 for the parts outside the CDR3, the full variable domain is DGGITQSPKYLFRKEGQNVTLSCEQNLNHDAMYWYRQDPGQGLRLIYYSQIVNDFQKGDIAEGYSVSREKKESFPLTVTSAQKNPTAFYLCASSMGRGGSTDTQYFGPGTRLTVL.

This clone was seen just once. The rearrangement uses TRBV4-1 and TRBJ1-1, with 8 bases identical to TRBD1. Trimming at V came to 4 bases and at J to 6 bases, leaving 13 bases not matched to a gene. CDR1 and CDR2 (germline): MGHRA, YSYEKL. The CDR3 totals 16 residues. This CDR3 reads CASSPQVQGASAEAFF. The DNA of the CDR3 is TGCGCCAGCAGCCCGCAGGTCCAGGGGGCGTCGGCTGAAGCTTTCTTT.

The chain joins TRBV27 to TRBJ1-6; 7 bases agree with TRBD1. This CDR3 has 18 amino acids. Germline V gives CDR1 MNHEY, CDR2 SMNVEV (reference sequence). V lost 5 bases and J lost 0; bases outside the gene matches: 10. DNA of the CDR3: TGTGCCAGCAGTAGATCTTCGTGGGACAGCTCCTATAATTCACCCCTCCACTTT. As protein: CASSRSSWDSSYNSPLHF.

The chain joins TRBV6-5 to TRBJ2-6, with TRBD1 matching over 7 bases. Germline CDR1 MNHEY, CDR2 SVGAGI. The CDR3 loop spans 15 amino acids. Unmatched junction bases numbered 3, after V lost 5 bases and J lost 2 bases. The CDR3, as DNA: TGTGCCAGCAGTCAAGACAGGGCTGGGGCCAACGTCCTGACTTTC. Its protein product is CASSQDRAGANVLTF.

The rearrangement uses TRBV5-6 and TRBJ2-6, with unresolved D. The CDR3 has 15 amino acids. The V and J ends lost 2 bases and 3 bases respectively, with 9 bases between them. CDR1 is SGHDT, CDR2 YYEEEE, per germline. Written as DNA, the CDR3 is TGTGCCAGCAGCTTTTCTTACTTTGGGGCCAACGTCCTGACTTTC. It translates to CASSFSYFGANVLTF.

The gene calls are TRBV11-2 and TRBJ1-3, with D hard to call. In germline, CDR1 is SGHAT, CDR2 FQNNGV. V dropped 2 bases and J dropped 3 bases, with 11 bases sitting between them. CDR3 length equals 15 residues. The DNA for the CDR3 is TGTGCCAGCAGCTTACGGGGATCTAGTGGAAACACCATATATTTT. Its translation: CASSLRGSSGNTIYF.

The chain employs TRBV2 and TRBJ2-3, with TRBD1 identical over 8 bases. CDR1 is SNHLY, CDR2 FYNNEI, per germline. There are 14 residues in the CDR3. After removal of 8 bases from V and 1 base from J, the junction contained 5 bases not matched to a gene. DNA of the CDR3: TGTGCCAGCTCAGGACAGGGAGGCACAGATACGCAGTATTTT. Translation gives CASSGQGGTDTQYF.

This clone was observed a few times. The gene calls are TRBV21-1 and TRBJ1-5; TRBD1 reflects the table's D call only, with no check against the DNA. TRBV21-1 is assigned pseudogene status. There are 16 residues in the CDR3. The CDR3 bases are TGTGCCAGCACCATACCCGGGACAGATATTAATCAGCCCCAGCATTTT. Its translation is CASTIPGTDINQPQHF.

This rearrangement joins TRBV14 to TRBJ2-5; 7 bases are shared with TRBD1. This CDR3 spans 14 amino acids. Germline-derived CDR1 and CDR2 are SGHDN and FVKESK. V shed 1 base and J 5 bases; nucleotides not matched to a gene: 4. CDR3 region: CASSQVGGAETQYF. CDR3 nucleotide sequence: TGTGCCAGCAGCCAAGTAGGGGGCGCGGAGACCCAGTACTTC.

V and J are TRBV5-1 and TRBJ2-5, with TRBD1 identical over 7 bases. The CDR3 has 14 amino acids. Germline V gives CDR1 SGHRS, CDR2 YFSETQ. With 0 bases clipped from V and 5 bases from J, the junction kept 4 bases outside the gene matches. The CDR3 here is CASSLGQGGETQYF. The CDR3 coding sequence is TGCGCCAGCAGCTTGGGACAGGGTGGGGAGACCCAGTACTTC.

This clone was detected many times. The rearrangement links TRBV23-1 to TRBJ2-7; a weak D match, TRBD2 (5 bases). TRBV23-1 belongs to the ORF category, with a function that is uncertain. V was shortened by 2 bases and J by 3 bases, with 20 bases between the two germline ends. The CDR3 covers 17 residues. CDR3 region: CASSQSWTPSHFYEQYF. Written as DNA, the CDR3 is TGCGCCAGCAGTCAAAGTTGGACTCCCTCACACTTCTACGAGCAGTACTTC.

This sequence joins TRBV19 and TRBJ1-5; 7 positions agree with TRBD1. Germline V gene data show CDR1 as LNHDA and CDR2 as SQIVND (reference sequence). The CDR3 is 15 residues long. Losses at the gene ends were 5 bases for V and 4 bases for J; bases not matched to a gene: 8. The CDR3 spells CASSETGSPNQPQHF. The CDR3 DNA reads TGTGCCAGTAGTGAGACAGGGTCCCCAAATCAGCCCCAGCATTTT.

Here the CDR3 DNA reads TGTGCCAGTAGTTGGGACACCATCTCTGGGGCCAACGTCCTGACTTTC. Amino acid sequence: CASSWDTISGANVLTF. This chain uses TRBV19 with TRBJ2-6; D is possibly TRBD1 (6 bases). Germline V gene data show CDR1 as LNHDA and CDR2 as SQIVND (reference sequence). Trimming removed 5 bases from V and 0 bases from J, with 11 bases in between. CDR3 length equals 16 residues.

J is TRBJ1-3 and V is TRBV5-4; D is perhaps TRBD1 (6 bases). The V end was cut by 2 bases, the J end by 1 base, with 19 bases between. Germline CDR1 is SGHNT and CDR2 is YYREEE (reference sequence). The CDR3 is 18 amino acids. CDR3: CASSFFRSGVASGNTIYF. In nucleotides, the CDR3 is TGTGCCAGCAGCTTCTTCAGGTCAGGGGTTGCTTCTGGAAACACCATATATTTT.

This clone occurred once. The V and J genes are TRBV11-1 and TRBJ1-1; no reliable D call. V was shortened by 1 base and J by 4 bases, with 4 bases between the two germline ends. The CDR3 sequence is 12 residues long. CDR1 SGHAT and CDR2 FQDESV come from the germline V gene (reference sequence). This CDR3 reads CASSLVGTEAFF. The CDR3 bases are TGTGCCAGCAGCTTAGTCGGCACTGAAGCTTTCTTT.

This clone has a single count. The V and J genes are TRBV7-9 and TRBJ2-5; D is perhaps TRBD1 (6 bases). CDR3 length equals 15 residues. Deletions cut 1 base from V and 2 bases from J, with 11 bases between. Germline CDR1 is SEHNR and CDR2 is FQNEAQ (reference sequence). The CDR3 reads CASSLGTDLQETQYF. The DNA for the CDR3 is TGTGCCAGCAGCTTAGGGACAGATCTACAAGAGACCCAGTACTTC.

The chain couples TRBV15 to TRBJ2-7; 9 bases are a match to TRBD1. V was pared by 0 bases and J by 3 bases, with 0 bases of the junction left unmatched. The germline V gene encodes CDR1 LNHNV and CDR2 YYDKDF (reference sequence). The CDR3 has 14 residues. In DNA, the CDR3 is TGTGCCACCAGCAGAGAGGGACAGGGCTACGAGCAGTACTTC. Amino acid sequence: CATSREGQGYEQYF.

This chain connects TRBV6-5 to TRBJ2-5, with 7 bases lining up with TRBD2. CDR1 MNHEY and CDR2 SVGAGI come from the germline V gene. The V and J ends lost 6 bases and 3 bases, in that order; junction bases with no gene match: 7. The CDR3 is 14 amino acids. CDR3 nucleotides: TGTGCCAGCAGCGTTGGGACTATAAAAGAGACCCAGTACTTC. Translating it yields CASSVGTIKETQYF.

The chain employs TRBV5-4 and TRBJ1-1, with D possibly matching TRBD1 (6 bases). The CDR3 spans 14 residues. Germline-derived CDR1 and CDR2 are SGHNT and YYREEE (reference sequence). V was trimmed by 4 bases and J by 4 bases, leaving 14 bases between them. The CDR3, as DNA: TGTGCCAGCAGCCGCGACAGGCTCTTCACTGAAGCTTTCTTT. It specifies CASSRDRLFTEAFF.

The gene calls are TRBV19 and TRBJ1-2; maybe TRBD1 (6 bases). The V gene's germline CDR1 is LNHDA and CDR2 SQIVND (reference sequence). This CDR3 has 14 amino acids. Trimming left V 4 bases short and J 4 bases short, with 13 bases between. CDR3 nucleotide sequence: TGTGCCAGTAGTAGGCAGGGGCCCTTCTATGGCTACACCTTC. Residues: CASSRQGPFYGYTF.

The chain is built from TRBV19 and TRBJ1-2; D unresolved. V was trimmed by 2 bases and J by 0 bases, leaving 10 bases between them. This CDR3 comprises 15 residues. Germline lookup yields CDR1 LNHDA and CDR2 SQIVND (reference sequence). CDR3 residues: CASSILPGTNYGYTF. For the CDR3, the DNA is TGTGCCAGTAGTATACTCCCAGGAACTAACTATGGCTACACCTTC.

The rearrangement uses TRBV19 and TRBJ2-2; 7 nucleotides agree with TRBD1. CDR3 size: 14 residues. The trim removed 5 bases at V and 7 bases at J, leaving 7 bases unmatched. Germline CDR1 and CDR2: LNHDA and SQIVND (reference sequence). This CDR3 is CASSPRQGIGELFF. The CDR3 DNA follows: TGTGCCAGTAGTCCCAGACAGGGCATCGGGGAGCTGTTTTTT. The entire variable domain, with the rest obtained from reference TRBV19 and TRBJ2-2, is as follows: DGGITQSPKYLFRKEGQNVTLSCEQNLNHDAMYWYRQDPGQGLRLIYYSQIVNDFQKGDIAEGYSVSREKKESFPLTVTSAQKNPTAFYLCASSPRQGIGELFFGEGSRLTVL.

V usage is TRBV30 and J usage is TRBJ1-1, with a possible D match to TRBD1 (5 bases). Trimming removed 8 bases at V and 1 base at J, with 20 bases between. The CDR3 sequence is 15 residues long. Germline lookup yields CDR1 GTSNPN and CDR2 SVGIG (reference sequence). The CDR3 spells CAVSSRGTWNTEAFF. The CDR3 DNA is TGTGCCGTATCCTCTCGGGGGACGTGGAACACTGAAGCTTTCTTT. The full variable domain, its missing parts supplied by reference TRBV30 and TRBJ1-1, is SQTIHQWPATLVQPVGSPLSLECTVEGTSNPNLYWYRQAAGRGLQLLFYSVGIGQISSEVPQNLSASRPQDRQFILSSKKLLLSDSGFYLCAVSSRGTWNTEAFFGQGTRLTVV.

The genes are TRBV7-6 and TRBJ2-5, with 10 nucleotides matching TRBD2. V shed 5 bases and J 3 bases; nucleotides not matched to a gene: 9. CDR3 length: 16 residues. Germline loops: CDR1 SGHVS, CDR2 FNYEAQ. CDR3 in amino acids: CASSAPGLAGEETQYF. The CDR3 DNA reads as TGTGCCAGCAGCGCCCCGGGGCTAGCGGGGGAAGAGACCCAGTACTTC.

This rearrangement joins TRBV5-1 to TRBJ1-1, with 7 bases fitting TRBD1. The CDR3 consists of 14 residues. CDR1 SGHRS and CDR2 YFSETQ come from the germline V gene. V lost 3 bases, J lost 1 base, and 3 bases stayed unmatched. The CDR3 DNA sequence: TGCGCCAGCAGCTCCTACAGGGGGAACACTGAAGCTTTCTTT. It translates to CASSSYRGNTEAFF.

In its sample, this clone was seen a few times. The chain employs TRBV7-9 and TRBJ1-1; possibly TRBD1 for D (6 bases). The CDR3 runs to 15 residues. Deletions cut 0 bases from V and 0 bases from J, with 8 bases between. The germline CDR1 and CDR2 sequences are SEHNR and FQNEAQ (reference sequence). CDR3 nucleotides: TGTGCCAGCAGCTTAGCTTCAGGGGTGAACACTGAAGCTTTCTTT. Protein: CASSLASGVNTEAFF.